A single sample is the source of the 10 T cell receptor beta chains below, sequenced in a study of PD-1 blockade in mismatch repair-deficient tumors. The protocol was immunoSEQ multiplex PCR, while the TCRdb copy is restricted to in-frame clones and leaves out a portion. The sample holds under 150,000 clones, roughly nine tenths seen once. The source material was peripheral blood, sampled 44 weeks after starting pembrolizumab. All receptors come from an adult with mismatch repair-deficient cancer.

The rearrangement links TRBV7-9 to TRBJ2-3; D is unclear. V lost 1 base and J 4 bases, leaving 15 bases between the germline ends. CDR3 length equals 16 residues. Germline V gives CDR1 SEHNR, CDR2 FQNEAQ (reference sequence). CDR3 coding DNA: TGTGCCAGCAGCTTAGGAGTGGTTATAGGTGCAGATACGCAGTATTTT. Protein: CASSLGVVIGADTQYF.

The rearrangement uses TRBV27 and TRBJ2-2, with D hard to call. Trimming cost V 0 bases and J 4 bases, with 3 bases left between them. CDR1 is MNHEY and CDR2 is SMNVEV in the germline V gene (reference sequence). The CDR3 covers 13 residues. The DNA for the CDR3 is TGTGCCAGCAGTTTATCAAGCACCGGGGAGCTGTTTTTT. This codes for CASSLSSTGELFF.

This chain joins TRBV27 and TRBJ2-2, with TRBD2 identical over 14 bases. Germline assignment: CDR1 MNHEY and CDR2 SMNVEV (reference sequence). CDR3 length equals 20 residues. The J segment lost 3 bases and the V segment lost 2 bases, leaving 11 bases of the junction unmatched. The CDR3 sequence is CASSLLTRLAGGPYTGELFF. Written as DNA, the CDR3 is TGTGCCAGCAGTTTACTGACCCGACTAGCGGGAGGGCCATACACCGGGGAGCTGTTTTTT.

The CDR3 DNA reads TGTGCCAGCAGTCTTAGCAGGGAAGCAACTAATGAAAAACTGTTTTTT. It encodes CASSLSREATNEKLFF. The rearrangement uses TRBV25-1 and TRBJ1-4; D is perhaps TRBD1 (5 bases). Germline loops: CDR1 MGHDK, CDR2 SYGVNS. Trimming took 5 bases from V and 0 from J, leaving 13 bases between them. CDR3 length: 16 amino acids.

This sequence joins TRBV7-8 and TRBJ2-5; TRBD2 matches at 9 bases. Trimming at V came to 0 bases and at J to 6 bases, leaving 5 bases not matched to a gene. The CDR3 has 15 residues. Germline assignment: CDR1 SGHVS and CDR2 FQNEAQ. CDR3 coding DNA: TGTGCCAGCAGCTTAGCTGCGGGAGGGGGGAAGACCCAGTACTTC. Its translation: CASSLAAGGGKTQYF.

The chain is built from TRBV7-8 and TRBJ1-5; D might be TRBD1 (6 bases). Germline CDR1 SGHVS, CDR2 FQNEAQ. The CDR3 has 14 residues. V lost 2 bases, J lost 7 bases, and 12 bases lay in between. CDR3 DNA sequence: TGTGCCAGCAGCTTACGGGGGGCTGGGCAGCCCCAGCATTTT. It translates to CASSLRGAGQPQHF.

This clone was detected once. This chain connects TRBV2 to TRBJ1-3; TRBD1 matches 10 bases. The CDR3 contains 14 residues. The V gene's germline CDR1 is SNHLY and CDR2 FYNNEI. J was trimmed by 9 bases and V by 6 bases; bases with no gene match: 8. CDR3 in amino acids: CASRRQGAQSTIYF. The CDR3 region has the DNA TGTGCCAGCAGACGACAGGGGGCCCAAAGCACCATATATTTT.

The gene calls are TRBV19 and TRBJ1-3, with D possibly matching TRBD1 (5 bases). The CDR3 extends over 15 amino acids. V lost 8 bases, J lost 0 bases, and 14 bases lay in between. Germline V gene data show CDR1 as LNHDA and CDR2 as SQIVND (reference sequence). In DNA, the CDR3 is TGTGCCAGTGGCCTGGGGGTATTCTCTGGAAACACCATATATTTT. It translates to CASGLGVFSGNTIYF.

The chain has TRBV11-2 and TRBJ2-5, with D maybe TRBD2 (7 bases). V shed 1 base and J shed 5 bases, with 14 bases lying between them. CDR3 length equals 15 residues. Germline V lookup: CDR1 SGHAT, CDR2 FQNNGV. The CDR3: CASSLAYREGETQYF. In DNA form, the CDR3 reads TGTGCCAGCAGCTTAGCCTACAGGGAGGGGGAGACCCAGTACTTC.

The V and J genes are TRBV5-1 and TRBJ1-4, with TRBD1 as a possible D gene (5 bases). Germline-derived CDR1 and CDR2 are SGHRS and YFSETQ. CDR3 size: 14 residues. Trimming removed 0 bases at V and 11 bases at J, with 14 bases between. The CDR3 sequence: CASSLEGQGVKLFF. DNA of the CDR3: TGCGCCAGCAGCTTGGAGGGTCAGGGAGTTAAACTGTTTTTT.